Presented here are 3 T cell receptor beta chains from one specimen sequenced in a study of T cells in Graves' hyperthyroidism and ophthalmopathy. Researchers amplified the TCR beta CDR3 regions from RNA transcripts. The TCR CDR3 first-round RT-PCR relied on the HTBI primer set. TCRdb passed the multiplex PCR reads through MiXCR, listing each CDR3 protein once. The sample carries hundreds of thousands of distinct CDR3 sequences, around 20% recorded once. The sample consisted of blood. These receptors came from a man in his forties with Graves' ophthalmopathy.

This clonotype was counted ten times or more. The chain carries TRBV20-1 and TRBJ2-7; 7 positions agree with TRBD2. This CDR3 is 14 amino acids long. Per the germline V gene, CDR1 is DFQATT and CDR2 is SNEGSKA (reference sequence). V lost 3 bases to trimming and J lost 0 bases; unmatched junction nucleotides: 5. The CDR3 loop is CSASSPSGSYEQYF. CDR3 DNA sequence: TGCAGTGCTAGTTCGCCTAGCGGCTCCTACGAGCAGTACTTC.

V is TRBV6-1 and J is TRBJ2-7, with a weak D call TRBD1 (5 bases). The CDR3 length is 13 residues. Looked up from germline, CDR1 is MNHNS and CDR2 is SASEGT. Trimming left V 4 bases short and J 3 bases short, with 10 bases between. CDR3 DNA: TGTGCCAGCAGTGTGACAGATAACTACGAGCAGTACTTC. Residues: CASSVTDNYEQYF.

Ten or more counts support this clonotype. The CDR3, as DNA: TGTGCCAGCAGCTTATTAGCGGGCCAACAGTTCTTC. Encoded protein: CASSLLAGQQFF. The gene calls are TRBV7-2 and TRBJ2-1, with 7 bases that match TRBD2. CDR3 length equals 12 residues. Germline-derived CDR1 and CDR2 are SGHTA and FQGNSA. J lost 13 bases, V lost 2 bases, and 5 bases had no gene match.